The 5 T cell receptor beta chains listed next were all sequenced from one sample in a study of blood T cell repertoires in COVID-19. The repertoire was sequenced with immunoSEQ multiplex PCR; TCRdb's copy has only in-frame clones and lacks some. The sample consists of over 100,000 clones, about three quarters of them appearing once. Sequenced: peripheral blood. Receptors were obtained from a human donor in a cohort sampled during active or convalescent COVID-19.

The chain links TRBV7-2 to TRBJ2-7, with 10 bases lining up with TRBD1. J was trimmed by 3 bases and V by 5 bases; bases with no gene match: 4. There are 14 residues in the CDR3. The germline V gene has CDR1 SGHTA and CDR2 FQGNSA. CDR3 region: CASSVGTGVYEQYF. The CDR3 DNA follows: TGTGCCAGCAGCGTCGGGACAGGGGTCTACGAGCAGTACTTC.

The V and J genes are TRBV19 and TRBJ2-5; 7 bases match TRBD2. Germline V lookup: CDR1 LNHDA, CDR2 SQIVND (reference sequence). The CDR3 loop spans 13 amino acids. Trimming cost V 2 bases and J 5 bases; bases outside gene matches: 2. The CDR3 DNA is TGTGCCAGTAGTATACGGGGGGTCGAGACCCAGTACTTC. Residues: CASSIRGVETQYF.

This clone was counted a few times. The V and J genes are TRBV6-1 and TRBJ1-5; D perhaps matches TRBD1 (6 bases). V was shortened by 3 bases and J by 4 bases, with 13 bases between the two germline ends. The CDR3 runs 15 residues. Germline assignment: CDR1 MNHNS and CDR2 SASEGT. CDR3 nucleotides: TGTGCCAGCAGTGAGCAGGGGTCGTGGAATCAGCCCCAGCATTTT. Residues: CASSEQGSWNQPQHF.

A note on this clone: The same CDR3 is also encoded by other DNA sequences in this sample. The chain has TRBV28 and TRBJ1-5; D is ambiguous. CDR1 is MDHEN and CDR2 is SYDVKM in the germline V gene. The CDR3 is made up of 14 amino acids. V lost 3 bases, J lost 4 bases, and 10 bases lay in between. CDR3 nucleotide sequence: TGTGCCAGCAGTTTTGGCACGGGGAATCAGCCCCAGCATTTT. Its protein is CASSFGTGNQPQHF.

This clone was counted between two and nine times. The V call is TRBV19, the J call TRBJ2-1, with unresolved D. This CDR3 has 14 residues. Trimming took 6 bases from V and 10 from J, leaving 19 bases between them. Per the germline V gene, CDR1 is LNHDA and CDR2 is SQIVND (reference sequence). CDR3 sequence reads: CASSRKASRLEQFF. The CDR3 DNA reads TGTGCCAGTAGCAGAAAGGCCTCCCGACTGGAGCAGTTCTTC. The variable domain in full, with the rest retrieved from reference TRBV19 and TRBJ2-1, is DGGITQSPKYLFRKEGQNVTLSCEQNLNHDAMYWYRQDPGQGLRLIYYSQIVNDFQKGDIAEGYSVSREKKESFPLTVTSAQKNPTAFYLCASSRKASRLEQFFGPGTRLTVL.